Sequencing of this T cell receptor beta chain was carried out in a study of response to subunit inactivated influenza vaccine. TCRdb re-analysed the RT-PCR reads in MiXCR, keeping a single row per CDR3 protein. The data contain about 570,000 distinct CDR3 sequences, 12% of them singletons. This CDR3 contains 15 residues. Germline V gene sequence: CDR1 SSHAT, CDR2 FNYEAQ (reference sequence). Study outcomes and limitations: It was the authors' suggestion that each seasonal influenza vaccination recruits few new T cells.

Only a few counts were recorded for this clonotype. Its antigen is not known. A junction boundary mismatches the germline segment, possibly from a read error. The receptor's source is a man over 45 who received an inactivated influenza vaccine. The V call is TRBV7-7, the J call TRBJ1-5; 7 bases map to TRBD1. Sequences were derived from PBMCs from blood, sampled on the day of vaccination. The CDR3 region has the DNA TGTGCTAGCAGCTACCGCGGGACAGCAGATCAGCCCCAGCATTTT. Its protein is CASSYRGTADQPQHF.